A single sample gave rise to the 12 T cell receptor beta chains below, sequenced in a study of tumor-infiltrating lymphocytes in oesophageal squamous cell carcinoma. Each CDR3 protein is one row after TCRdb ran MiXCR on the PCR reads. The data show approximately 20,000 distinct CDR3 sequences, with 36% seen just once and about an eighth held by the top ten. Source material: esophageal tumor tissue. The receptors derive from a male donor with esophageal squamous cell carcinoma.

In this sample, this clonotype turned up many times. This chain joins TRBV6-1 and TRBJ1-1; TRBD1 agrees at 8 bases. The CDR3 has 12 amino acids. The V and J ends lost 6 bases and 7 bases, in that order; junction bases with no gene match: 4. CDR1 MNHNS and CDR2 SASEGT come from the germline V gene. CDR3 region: CASRTRGLEAFF. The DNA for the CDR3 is TGTGCCAGCAGGACCAGGGGGCTTGAAGCTTTCTTT.

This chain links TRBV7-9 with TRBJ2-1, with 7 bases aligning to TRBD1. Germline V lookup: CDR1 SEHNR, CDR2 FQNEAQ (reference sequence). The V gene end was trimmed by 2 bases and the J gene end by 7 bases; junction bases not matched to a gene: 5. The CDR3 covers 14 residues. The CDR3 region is CASSLTQGENEQFF. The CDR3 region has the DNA TGTGCCAGCAGCTTAACCCAGGGGGAAAATGAGCAGTTCTTC.

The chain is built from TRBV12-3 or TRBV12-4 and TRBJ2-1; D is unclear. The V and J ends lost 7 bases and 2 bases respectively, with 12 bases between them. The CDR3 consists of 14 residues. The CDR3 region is CASTTDRTYNEQFF. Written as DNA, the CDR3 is TGTGCCAGCACCACCGATAGAACCTACAATGAGCAGTTCTTC.

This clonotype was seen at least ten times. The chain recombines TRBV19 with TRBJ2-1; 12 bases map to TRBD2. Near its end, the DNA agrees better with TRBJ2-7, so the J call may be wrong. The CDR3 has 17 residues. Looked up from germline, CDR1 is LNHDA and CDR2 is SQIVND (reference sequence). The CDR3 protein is CASSIGGLAGFTDTQYF. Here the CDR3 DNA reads TGTGCCAGTAGTATAGGAGGACTAGCGGGATTCACAGATACGCAGTACTTC.

CDR3 protein: CASSPDGRAKNIQYF. In nucleotides, the CDR3 is TGTGCCAGCAGTCCCGACGGGAGAGCCAAAAACATTCAGTACTTC. The chain combines TRBV7-9 with TRBJ2-6; D may be TRBD2 (6 bases). The J call may be incorrect, as the DNA end agrees better with TRBJ2-4. The CDR3 is 15 residues long. Germline V gene sequence: CDR1 SEHNR, CDR2 FQNEAQ (reference sequence).

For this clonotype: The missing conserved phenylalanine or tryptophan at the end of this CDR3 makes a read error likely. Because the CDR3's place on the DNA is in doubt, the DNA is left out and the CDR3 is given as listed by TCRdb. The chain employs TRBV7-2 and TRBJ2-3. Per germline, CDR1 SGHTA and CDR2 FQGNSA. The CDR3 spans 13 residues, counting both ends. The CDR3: CASSLAASSTLGT.

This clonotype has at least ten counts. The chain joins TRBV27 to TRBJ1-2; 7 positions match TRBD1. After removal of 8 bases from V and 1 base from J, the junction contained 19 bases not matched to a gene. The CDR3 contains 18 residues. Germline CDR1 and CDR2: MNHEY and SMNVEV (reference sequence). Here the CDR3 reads CASGSRIIRQGGNYGYTF. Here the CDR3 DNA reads TGTGCCAGCGGGTCGAGGATCATCCGACAGGGAGGTAACTATGGCTACACCTTC.

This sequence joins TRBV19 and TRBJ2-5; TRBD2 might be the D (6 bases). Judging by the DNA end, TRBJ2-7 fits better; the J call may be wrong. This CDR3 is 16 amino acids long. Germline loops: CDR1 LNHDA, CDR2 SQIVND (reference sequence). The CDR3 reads CASSIFGGSGSYEQYF. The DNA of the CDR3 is TGTGCCAGTAGTATATTTGGGGGTAGCGGATCCTACGAGCAGTACTTC.

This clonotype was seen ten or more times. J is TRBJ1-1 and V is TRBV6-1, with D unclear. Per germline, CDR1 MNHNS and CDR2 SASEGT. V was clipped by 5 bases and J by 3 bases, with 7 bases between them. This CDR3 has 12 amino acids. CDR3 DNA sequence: TGTGCCAGCAGTCCGGTCTACACTGAAGCTTTCTTT. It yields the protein CASSPVYTEAFF.

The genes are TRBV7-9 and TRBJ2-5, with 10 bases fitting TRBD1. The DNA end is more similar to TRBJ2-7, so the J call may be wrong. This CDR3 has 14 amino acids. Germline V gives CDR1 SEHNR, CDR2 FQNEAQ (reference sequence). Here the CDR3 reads CASSLGGQGIEQYF. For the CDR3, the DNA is TGTGCCAGCAGCTTAGGGGGACAGGGGATCGAGCAGTACTTC.

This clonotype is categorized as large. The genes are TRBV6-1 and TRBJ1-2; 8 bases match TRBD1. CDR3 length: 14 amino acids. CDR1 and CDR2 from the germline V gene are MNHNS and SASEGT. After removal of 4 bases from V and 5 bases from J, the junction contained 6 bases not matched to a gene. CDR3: CASSAQGGKYGYTF. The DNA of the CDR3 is TGTGCCAGCAGTGCACAGGGGGGAAAGTATGGCTACACCTTC.

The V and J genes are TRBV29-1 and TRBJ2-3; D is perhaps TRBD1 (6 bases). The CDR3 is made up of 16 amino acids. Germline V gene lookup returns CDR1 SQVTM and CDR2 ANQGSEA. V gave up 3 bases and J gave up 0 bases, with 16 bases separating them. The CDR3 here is CSVEGARDSSTDTQYF. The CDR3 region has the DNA TGCAGCGTTGAGGGGGCGCGAGATTCTAGCACAGATACGCAGTATTTT.